The T cell receptor (beta chain) described here comes from a study of T cell responses to AZD1222 COVID-19 vaccine (dated by TCRdb to about 2021). About the full investigation: AZD1222 recipients whose second dose came at about 4 weeks and those whose second dose came at about 12 weeks were combined into one group, since spike-specific TCR depth and breadth did not differ between the two schedules. A total of more than 230 trial participants underwent TCR sequencing, of whom more than 200 had received two doses of AZD1222 and roughly 26 had received two doses of the MenACWY control vaccine. Trial participants were enrolled into age subgroups of 18-55, 56-69 and 70-plus years, which contained around 150, 28 and 57 TCR-sequenced participants, respectively. The paper's findings and limits, for the study overall: The 56-69-year group was small, and its depth increase did not reach significance, likely because of low power. Reportedly, almost half of the unique spike-specific TCRs recognized epitopes lying outside the regions that are mutated in the B.1.351 and B.1.1.7 variants. Because no day 14 peak-response samples were available, repertoires were characterized only after the peak T cell response. Most participants were white British and females outnumbered males, and the authors suggested that clonal diversity may have been underestimated. Spike-specific TCR breadth and depth rose significantly after two AZD1222 doses compared with day 0 and with MenACWY recipients. Only six or seven AZD1222 recipients were SARS-CoV-2 seropositive at baseline, limiting conclusions about previously exposed vaccinees. Vaccine-associated CD4 TCRs spanned the whole spike protein, with dominant responses in regions 160-218 and 743-854.

Taken from cysteine to phenylalanine, the CDR3 has 17 residues. Just CDR3 DNA is preserved here, 51 bases in frame from base 1. CDR1 MNHEY and CDR2 SVGEGT are derived from the germline V gene. V is pared back by 0 bases and J by 0 bases, with 12 bases lying between the germline termini. The CDR3 regions of human TCRbeta chains were analyzed by immunosequencing. The authors' analysis ran thus. Repertoire TCRs were matched against a reference library of SARS-CoV-2-specific TCRs generated with the MIRA antigen-specificity platform. Breadth was defined as the fraction of unique TCRs that were SARS-CoV-2-associated. Depth was defined as the fraction of total T cells that were SARS-CoV-2-associated. Using the MIRA data, every spike-specific TCR was mapped to the spike region that the TCR reacted to and assigned to either a CD4 or a CD8 class. Log10-transformed breadth and depth values were compared by one-way ANOVA with Sidak's multiple comparisons tests. Entries here come from immuneACCESS through TCRdb and include only in-frame sequences with V and J called. Some clones fail to appear in such tables; in the studies checked, an unresolved V gene covers under half of the shortfall, and the cause of the remainder is unknown. That table supplies the V and J calls and clone size; D and trimming were determined from the DNA. The sample table contains around 60,000 clones; only one count was recorded for about 90% of them. The ten biggest clones cover 4.9% of the sample.

Read against the paper, the sample's time point label means: baseline before first vaccination. Vaccinee samples were obtained from the UK trials COV001 and COV002, which included a single-blind randomized controlled phase 2/3 trial of AZD1222 (ChAdOx1 nCoV-19) in healthy adults. For TCRbeta chain sequencing, PBMC samples from trial participants were taken at day 0 and at day 28 after the second dose. A remark on this clone: It lacks a known antigen. Qualities for individual bases were not recorded, and no much larger clone is one base off.

This TCR came from an adult in good health. In this chain, TRBV6-2 or TRBV6-3 is recombined with TRBJ1-5; no confident D gene assignment can be made. The material sequenced was peripheral blood, taken on day 0 of AZD1222 vaccination. The DNA sequence follows: TGTGCCAGCAGTTACTCGATACCAATTTATAGCAATCAGCCCCAGCATTTT. This encodes CASSYSIPIYSNQPQHF.